The subject of this entry is one T cell receptor beta chain. The data are from a study of control samples from healthy donors and cancer patients. The CDR3 runs 14 residues. V was cut by 6 bases and J by 7 bases, with 15 bases left in between. Germline CDR1 reads SNHLY; CDR2 reads FYNNEI. Sequencing used immunoSEQ multiplex PCR; TCRdb keeps in-frame clones, though not all of them. The repertoire holds about 140,000 clones, with under 95% as singletons. This TCR came from a man between 35 and 55 years old in good health. The V call is TRBV2, the J call TRBJ2-2; D call uncertain. Input material: blood. The CDR3 DNA is TGTGCCAGCAGCAAGACACAGTCAGGCGGGGAGCTGTTTTTT. Translated, it gives CASSKTQSGGELFF.